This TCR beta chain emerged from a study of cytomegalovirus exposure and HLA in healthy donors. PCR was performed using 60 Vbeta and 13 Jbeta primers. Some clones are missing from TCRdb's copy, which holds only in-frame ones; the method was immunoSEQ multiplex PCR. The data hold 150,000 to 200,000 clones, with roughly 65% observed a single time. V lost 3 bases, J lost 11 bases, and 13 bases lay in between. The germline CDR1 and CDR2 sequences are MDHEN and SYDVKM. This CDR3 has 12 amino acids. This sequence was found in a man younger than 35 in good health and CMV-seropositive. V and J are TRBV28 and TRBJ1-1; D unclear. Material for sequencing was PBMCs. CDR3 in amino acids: CASSLFERRAFF. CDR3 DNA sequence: TGTGCCAGCAGTTTGTTTGAGAGGAGGGCTTTCTTT.